These 9 T cell receptor beta chains came from one sample sequenced in a study of response to subunit inactivated influenza vaccine. One entry per CDR3 protein, called by TCRdb with MiXCR from the RT-PCR reads. The table has 250,000 to 350,000 distinct CDR3 sequences, over 20% seen once. The sequencing used PBMCs from blood, collected about 20 months after vaccination. The receptors were sampled from a man aged 45-69 years who received an inactivated influenza vaccine.

This clonotype was observed a handful of times. The genes are TRBV5-1 and TRBJ2-7, with 7 bases that match TRBD1. The CDR3 contains 14 residues. Germline V gene sequence: CDR1 SGHRS, CDR2 YFSETQ. V trimming: 7 bases; J trimming: 1 base; junction bases outside the gene matches: 8. The DNA of the CDR3 is TGCGCCAGCTCCGAGGGGACAGCTTCCTACGAGCAGTACTTC. Its protein is CASSEGTASYEQYF.

This clonotype was detected only a few times. The gene calls are TRBV12-3 or TRBV12-4 and TRBJ2-2, with D possibly called TRBD1 or TRBD2 (6 bases each). The V and J ends lost 7 bases and 1 base respectively, with 19 bases between them. The CDR3 extends over 17 amino acids. The CDR3 loop is CASNPPWGAGNTGELFF. In DNA form, the CDR3 reads TGTGCCAGCAACCCACCTTGGGGGGCTGGGAACACCGGGGAGCTGTTTTTT.

This clonotype was seen just once. A much larger clone is a single base away; this may be a read error. V gene TRBV10-2 combines with J gene TRBJ1-1; the D is unclear. Germline V CDR1 and CDR2: WSHSY, SAAADI. V shed 2 bases and J shed 11 bases, with 15 bases lying between them. The CDR3 extends over 13 amino acids. CDR3 in amino acids: CASSEGGEFDAFF. Written as DNA, the CDR3 is TGCGCCAGCAGTGAGGGTGGGGAATTCGACGCTTTCTTT.

In this sample, this clonotype turned up a few times. The rearrangement links TRBV4-3 to TRBJ1-1; TRBD1 is a possible D gene (6 bases). Germline CDR1 is LGHNA and CDR2 is YSLEER. The ends were cut back, 0 bases at V and 11 bases at J, with 19 bases in the middle. The CDR3 extends over 15 amino acids. The CDR3 DNA is TGCGCCAGCAGCCAAGAGAGGGGGGCAGAGAGGCTTGCTTTCTTT. It yields the protein CASSQERGAERLAFF.

This clonotype was counted between two and nine times. V and J are TRBV2 and TRBJ2-1; TRBD2 aligns across 7 bases. The ends lost 4 bases at V and 6 bases at J; junction bases unmatched: 15. Germline CDR1 reads SNHLY; CDR2 reads FYNNEI. The CDR3 covers 17 residues. The CDR3 region has the DNA TGTGCCAGCAGTGCCCTAGCGGTTGATTGGGGGACCAATGAGCAGTTCTTC. It yields the protein CASSALAVDWGTNEQFF.

V and J are TRBV10-3 and TRBJ2-7; possible D gene TRBD1, 6 bases. Germline lookup yields CDR1 ENHRY and CDR2 SYGVKD. Trimming took 0 bases from V and 4 from J, leaving 13 bases between them. The CDR3 has 15 residues. The CDR3 nucleotides read TGTGCCATCAGTGAGTCCTGGCAAAGGGGGTACGAGCAGTACTTC. Translating gives CAISESWQRGYEQYF.

Ten or more counts support this clonotype. The chain carries TRBV29-1 and TRBJ1-2; the D is unclear. The germline V gene has CDR1 SQVTM and CDR2 ANQGSEA. V lost 4 bases and J lost 6, with 12 bases in between. The CDR3 contains 12 residues. CDR3 nucleotides: TGCAGCGTTGGAGATCGTATCAATGGCTACACCTTC. It codes for CSVGDRINGYTF.

This clonotype was counted only a few times. The chain employs TRBV7-2 and TRBJ1-5; possible D gene TRBD1, 5 bases. From germline, CDR1 is SGHTA and CDR2 FQGNSA. The V gene lost 1 base and the J gene lost 5 bases, with 12 bases spanning the gap. This CDR3 comprises 15 residues. The CDR3 DNA reads as TGTGCCAGCAGCTTAGGGAGGGGCGGGGATCAGCCCCAGCATTTT. Its translation is CASSLGRGGDQPQHF.

This clonotype appeared many times. The chain carries TRBV5-6 and TRBJ2-4; no reliable D call. The CDR3 is 14 amino acids. V dropped 2 bases and J dropped 0 bases, with 6 bases sitting between them. Per the germline V gene, CDR1 is SGHDT and CDR2 is YYEEEE. CDR3 coding DNA: TGTGCCAGCAGCTTCCTATTAGCCAAAAACATTCAGTACTTC. Translated, it gives CASSFLLAKNIQYF.